This T cell receptor beta chain stems from a study of blood T cell repertoires in COVID-19. Study background: Acute and convalescent COVID-19 specimens originated in the United States, Italy and Spain.

Between the trimmed V and J ends, which lost 9 bases and 3 bases, there was a span of 9 bases. Germline values: CDR1 MNHEY, CDR2 SVGAGI. The CDR3 has 11 residues. How the authors handled the data: Estimation of nucleated cell counts relied on the amplification of reference gene primers. The method was immunoSEQ multiplex PCR; TCRdb's version includes in-frame clones alone and lacks a portion of them. V and J calls and clone size are as listed in that table; D and trimming were resolved from the DNA. This sample has almost 250,000 clones; around nine tenths occur once, and the top ten carry about 1.5%. Cohorts were based on clinical histories the participants reported.

The TCR was taken from a woman aged 50 to 60 who had recovered from COVID-19. Sequenced material: PBMCs or T cells enriched from blood (not recorded which). The chain joins TRBV6-5 to TRBJ2-7; no firm D call. CDR3 sequence reads: CASRNNYEQYF. The CDR3, as DNA: TGTGCCAGTCGTAACAACTACGAGCAGTACTTC.